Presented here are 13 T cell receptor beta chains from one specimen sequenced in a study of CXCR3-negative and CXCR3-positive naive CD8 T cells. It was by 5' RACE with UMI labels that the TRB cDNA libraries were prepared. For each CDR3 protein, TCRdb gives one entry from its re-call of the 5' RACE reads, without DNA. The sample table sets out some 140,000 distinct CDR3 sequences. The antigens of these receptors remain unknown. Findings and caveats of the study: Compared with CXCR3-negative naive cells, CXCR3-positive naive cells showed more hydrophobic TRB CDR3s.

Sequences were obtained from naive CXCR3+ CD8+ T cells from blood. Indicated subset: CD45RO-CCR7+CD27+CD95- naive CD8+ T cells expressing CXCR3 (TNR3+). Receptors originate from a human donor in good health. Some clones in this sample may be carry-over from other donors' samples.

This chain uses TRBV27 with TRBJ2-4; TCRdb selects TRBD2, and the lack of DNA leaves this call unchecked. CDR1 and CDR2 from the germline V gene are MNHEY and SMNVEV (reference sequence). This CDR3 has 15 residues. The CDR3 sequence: CASTRRGSAKNIQNF.

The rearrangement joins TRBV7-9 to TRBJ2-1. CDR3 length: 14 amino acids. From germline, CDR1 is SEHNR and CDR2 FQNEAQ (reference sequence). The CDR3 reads CASSLLLAYNEQFF.

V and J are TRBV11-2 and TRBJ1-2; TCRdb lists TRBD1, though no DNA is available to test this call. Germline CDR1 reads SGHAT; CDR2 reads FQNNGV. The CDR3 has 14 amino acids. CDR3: CASSRGQGYYGYTF.

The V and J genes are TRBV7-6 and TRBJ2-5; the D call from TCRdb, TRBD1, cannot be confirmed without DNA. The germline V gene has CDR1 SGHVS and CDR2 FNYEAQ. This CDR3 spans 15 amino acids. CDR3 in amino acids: CASSLNWGTQETQYF.

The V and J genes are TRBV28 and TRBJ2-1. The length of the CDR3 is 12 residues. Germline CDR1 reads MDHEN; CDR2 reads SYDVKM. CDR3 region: CASSGLYNEQFF. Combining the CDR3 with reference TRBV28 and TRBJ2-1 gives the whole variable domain DVKVTQSSRYLVKRTGEKVFLECVQDMDHENMFWYRQDPGLGLRLIYFSYDVKMKEKGDIPEGYSVSREKKERFSLILESASTNQTSMYLCASSGLYNEQFFGPGTRLTVL.

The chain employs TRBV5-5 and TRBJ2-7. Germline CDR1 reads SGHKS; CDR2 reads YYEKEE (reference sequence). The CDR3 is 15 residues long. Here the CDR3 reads CASSQVGLSYYEQYF.

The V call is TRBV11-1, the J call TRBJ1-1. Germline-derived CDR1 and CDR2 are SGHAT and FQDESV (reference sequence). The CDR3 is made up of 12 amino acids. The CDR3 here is CASSYLGAEAFF.

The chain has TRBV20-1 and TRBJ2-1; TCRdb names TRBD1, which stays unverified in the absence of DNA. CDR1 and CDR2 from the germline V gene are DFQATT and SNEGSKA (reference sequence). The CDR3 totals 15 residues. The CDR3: CSATPLGGLGYEQFF.

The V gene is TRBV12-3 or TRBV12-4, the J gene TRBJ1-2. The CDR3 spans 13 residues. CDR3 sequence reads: CASSLAINYGYTF.

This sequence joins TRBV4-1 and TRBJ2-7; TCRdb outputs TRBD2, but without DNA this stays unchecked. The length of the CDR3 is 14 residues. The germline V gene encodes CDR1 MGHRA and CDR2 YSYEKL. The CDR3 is CASSQEGQNYEQYF.

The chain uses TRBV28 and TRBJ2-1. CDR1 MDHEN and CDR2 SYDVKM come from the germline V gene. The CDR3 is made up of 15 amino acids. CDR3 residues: CASSTTQSSYNEQFF.

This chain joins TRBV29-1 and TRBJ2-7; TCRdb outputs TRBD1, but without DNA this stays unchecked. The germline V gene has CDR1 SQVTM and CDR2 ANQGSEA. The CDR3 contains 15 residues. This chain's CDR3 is CSVEDGGQGMYEQYF.

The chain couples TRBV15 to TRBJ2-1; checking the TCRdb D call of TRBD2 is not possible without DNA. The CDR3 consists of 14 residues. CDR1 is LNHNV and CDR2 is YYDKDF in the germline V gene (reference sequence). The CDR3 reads CATSRKVEGNEQFF. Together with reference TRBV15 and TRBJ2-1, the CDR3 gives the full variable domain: DAMVIQNPRYQVTQFGKPVTLSCSQTLNHNVMYWYQQKSSQAPKLLFHYYDKDFNNEADTPDNFQSRRPNTSFCFLDIRSPGLGDTAMYLCATSRKVEGNEQFFGPGTRLTVL.